This passage covers 23 T cell receptor beta chains from one sample sequenced in a study of identical twins. TCRdb itself ran the 5' RACE reads through MiXCR, one entry per CDR3 protein. In the table there are hundreds of thousands of distinct CDR3 sequences, around 8.6% of which are singletons. The sample was also linked to a second study, of yellow fever vaccine responses in identical twins.

Sequenced material: PBMCs. The receptors were sampled from a woman between 18 and 29 years old in good health.

This clonotype was counted only a few times. The chain employs TRBV6-1 and TRBJ2-1; 11 bases line up with TRBD2. V shed 5 bases, J shed 7 bases, and the junction held 7 bases outside the gene matches. CDR1 and CDR2 (germline): MNHNS, SASEGT. This CDR3 contains 15 residues. CDR3 residues: CASSLTSGSSNEQFF. In DNA, the CDR3 is TGTGCCAGCAGTCTAACTAGCGGGAGTTCGAATGAGCAGTTCTTC.

The sample holds many counts of this clonotype. The rearrangement joins TRBV12-3 or TRBV12-4 to TRBJ2-3; D gene unclear. The V end was cut by 6 bases, the J end by 5 bases, with 12 bases between. The CDR3 runs 13 residues. The CDR3 protein is CASRDRDIDTQYF. The CDR3 region has the DNA TGTGCCAGCAGGGACCGAGATATAGATACGCAGTATTTT.

This clonotype was seen many times. V usage is TRBV15 and J usage is TRBJ2-4; unclear D gene. Germline CDR1 reads LNHNV; CDR2 reads YYDKDF (reference sequence). This CDR3 contains 17 residues. V was pared by 1 base and J by 2 bases, with 15 bases between. The CDR3 sequence is CATSRVGFGETKNIQYF. Written as DNA, the CDR3 is TGTGCCACCAGCAGAGTTGGGTTTGGAGAAACCAAAAACATTCAGTACTTC.

This clonotype has just a few counts. The V gene is TRBV11-3, the J gene TRBJ2-1; possibly TRBD2 for D (6 bases). The germline gives CDR1 SGHNT, CDR2 YENEEA. This CDR3 spans 16 amino acids. V lost 4 bases, J lost 3 bases, and 16 bases lay in between. CDR3 bases: TGTGCCAGCAGCTCACGCGGGACTGAATACTACAATGAGCAGTTCTTC. Translating it yields CASSSRGTEYYNEQFF.

Only a few counts were recorded for this clonotype. The chain recombines TRBV3-1 with TRBJ2-1; tentatively, D is TRBD1 or TRBD2 (5 bases each). This CDR3 has 16 amino acids. V was cut by 1 base and J by 7 bases, with 17 bases left in between. CDR1 is LGHDT and CDR2 is YNNKEL in the germline V gene (reference sequence). The CDR3 coding sequence is TGTGCCAGCAGCCAAGTCCGGGACCCGAATGGTAATGAGCAGTTCTTC. Translation gives CASSQVRDPNGNEQFF.

This clonotype was seen ten or more times. This chain uses TRBV29-1 with TRBJ2-2; D ambiguous. The germline gives CDR1 SQVTM, CDR2 ANQGSEA. V was clipped by 0 bases and J by 0 bases, with 11 bases between them. The CDR3 totals 16 residues. The CDR3 nucleotides read TGCAGCGTTGAAGATCTCTTAAGCGCGAACACCGGGGAGCTGTTTTTT. Translated, it gives CSVEDLLSANTGELFF.

The table lists this clonotype with a few counts. The CDR3 sequence is CSARERSRGYEQYF. In DNA, the CDR3 is TGCAGTGCTAGAGAAAGGTCGAGGGGCTACGAGCAGTACTTC. This sequence joins TRBV20-1 and TRBJ2-7; D is tentatively TRBD1 or TRBD2 (5 bases each). CDR1 DFQATT and CDR2 SNEGSKA come from the germline V gene (reference sequence). V was trimmed by 0 bases and J by 3 bases, leaving 12 bases between them. This CDR3 region has 14 residues.

Only a few counts were recorded for this clonotype. V and J are TRBV11-2 and TRBJ1-6; 7 bases agree with TRBD1. The CDR3 spans 15 residues. V lost 3 bases to trimming and J lost 6 bases; unmatched junction nucleotides: 5. Germline CDR1 is SGHAT and CDR2 is FQNNGV. The chain's CDR3 is CASSLRTGGNSPLHF. The CDR3 region has the DNA TGTGCCAGCAGCTTGAGGACAGGTGGTAATTCACCCCTCCACTTT. The whole variable domain, filled in from reference TRBV11-2 and TRBJ1-6, reads EAGVAQSPRYKIIEKRQSVAFWCNPISGHATLYWYQQILGQGPKLLIQFQNNGVVDDSQLPKDRFSAERLKGVDSTLKIQPAKLEDSAVYLCASSLRTGGNSPLHFGNGTRLTVT.

This clonotype was counted many times. Here the CDR3 reads CASSQGTGFSPLHF. The CDR3 region has the DNA TGCGCCAGCAGCCAGGGAACAGGATTTTCACCCCTCCACTTT. The V gene is TRBV4-1, the J gene TRBJ1-6, with a tentative D call TRBD1 (5 bases). With 3 bases removed from V and 9 bases from J, the gap between germline ends came to 12 bases. CDR3 length: 14 residues. Per the germline V gene, CDR1 is MGHRA and CDR2 is YSYEKL.

The gene calls are TRBV6-2 or TRBV6-3 and TRBJ2-1, with 13 bases identical to TRBD2. Germline CDR1 MNHEY, CDR2 SVGEGT. The CDR3 consists of 16 residues. The J segment lost 5 bases and the V segment lost 8 bases, leaving 9 bases of the junction unmatched. The DNA for the CDR3 is TGTGCCAGCTCCCGAAGACTAGCGGGAGGTCACAATGAGCAGTTCTTC. Translated, it gives CASSRRLAGGHNEQFF.

This clonotype has more than one count but fewer than ten. V usage is TRBV5-5 and J usage is TRBJ1-1, with TRBD1 as a possible D gene (6 bases). Trimming left V 7 bases short and J 0 bases short, with 16 bases between. Germline V lookup: CDR1 SGHKS, CDR2 YYEKEE (reference sequence). The CDR3 runs to 15 residues. CDR3 residues: CASVRRDTVNTEAFF. CDR3 bases: TGTGCCAGCGTGAGACGGGACACCGTGAACACTGAAGCTTTCTTT.

This clonotype was seen only a few times. The rearrangement uses TRBV12-5 and TRBJ2-1; 10 bases line up with TRBD2. The CDR3 covers 18 residues. Germline CDR1 LGHNT, CDR2 FRNRAP. Losses at the gene ends were 6 bases for V and 6 bases for J; bases not matched to a gene: 17. This CDR3 reads CASGAGGLASGSPNEQFF. CDR3 in DNA: TGTGCTAGTGGGGCCGGGGGATTGGCTAGCGGGAGCCCCAATGAGCAGTTCTTC.

Turning to this clonotype: One end of the junction does not line up with germline, which may come from a read error. The V and J genes are TRBV20-1 and TRBJ2-3, with D uncertain. This CDR3 contains 15 residues. Germline V lookup: CDR1 DFQATT, CDR2 SNEGSKA (reference sequence). CDR3 nucleotides: TGCTGTGCTAGTATTGCGAAGATTAGCACAGATACGCAGTATTTT. Encoded protein: CCASIAKISTDTQYF.

This clonotype was observed at least ten times. The chain combines TRBV5-1 with TRBJ1-6, with a possible D match to TRBD1 (6 bases). This CDR3 region has 16 residues. The V gene's germline CDR1 is SGHRS and CDR2 YFSETQ. Trimming took 6 bases from V and 5 from J, leaving 18 bases between them. The CDR3 reads CASTQMGRGDNSPLHF. In nucleotides, the CDR3 is TGCGCCAGCACCCAGATGGGCAGGGGCGATAATTCACCCCTCCACTTT. Combining the CDR3 with reference TRBV5-1 and TRBJ1-6 gives the whole variable domain KAGVTQTPRYLIKTRGQQVTLSCSPISGHRSVSWYQQTPGQGLQFLFEYFSETQRNKGNFPGRFSGRQFSNSRSEMNVSTLELGDSALYLCASTQMGRGDNSPLHFGNGTRLTVT.

This clonotype was seen a few times. This sequence joins TRBV7-9 and TRBJ2-5; 7 nucleotides match TRBD1. The CDR3 is made up of 15 amino acids. Trimming at V came to 1 base and at J to 4 bases, leaving 6 bases not matched to a gene. Germline-derived CDR1 and CDR2 are SEHNR and FQNEAQ (reference sequence). The CDR3 nucleotides are TGTGCCAGCAGCTTAGTAGAGACAGGGACAGAGACCCAGTACTTC. The encoded protein is CASSLVETGTETQYF.

This chain uses TRBV5-1 with TRBJ2-3, with a tentative D call TRBD2 (7 bases). This CDR3 spans 14 amino acids. Trimming cost V 1 base and J 7 bases, with 13 bases left between them. Germline values: CDR1 SGHRS, CDR2 YFSETQ. CDR3 protein: CASSLNREGNTQYF. As DNA, the CDR3 is TGCGCCAGCAGCTTGAACAGGGAGGGAAATACGCAGTATTTT.

This clonotype was detected many times. This CDR3 is CASSFANTEAFF. For the CDR3, the DNA is TGTGCCAGCAGCTTTGCGAACACTGAAGCTTTCTTT. The chain recombines TRBV11-2 with TRBJ1-1; no clear D. Germline V lookup: CDR1 SGHAT, CDR2 FQNNGV. CDR3 length equals 12 residues. V was clipped by 3 bases and J by 1 base, with 3 bases between them.

This clonotype was seen a few times. This chain joins TRBV10-3 and TRBJ2-1; D unresolved. The V gene's germline CDR1 is ENHRY and CDR2 SYGVKD. CDR3 length: 11 amino acids. Trimming removed 3 bases at V and 8 bases at J, with 5 bases between. The DNA of the CDR3 is TGTGCCATCAGTGACGGTGATGAGCAGTTCTTC. This encodes CAISDGDEQFF.

This sequence joins TRBV21-1 and TRBJ2-7. TRBV21-1 is tagged as a pseudogene. The CDR3 has 20 residues. The CDR3 sequence is CASSRALATDRQGRSYEQYF. CDR3 sequence (DNA): TGTGCCAGCAGCAGGGCGCTGGCAACCGACCGCCAGGGGAGATCCTACGAGCAGTACTTC.

This clonotype was detected a few times. The gene calls are TRBV29-1 and TRBJ1-2; 8 positions match TRBD1. Trimming took 6 bases from V and 6 from J; bases not matched to a gene: 6. The CDR3 is 12 residues long. Germline CDR1 is SQVTM and CDR2 is ANQGSEA. The CDR3, as DNA: TGCAGCGTCGAGACAGGGGTAAATGGCTACACCTTC. Its protein product is CSVETGVNGYTF.

The chain is built from TRBV12-3 or TRBV12-4 and TRBJ2-6, with TRBD1 matching over 9 bases. CDR3 length: 19 residues. V shed 0 bases, J shed 0 bases, and the junction held 6 bases outside the gene matches. CDR3 sequence: CASSLALGQGISGANVLTF. The DNA of the CDR3 is TGTGCCAGCAGTTTAGCGCTTGGACAGGGGATCTCTGGGGCCAACGTCCTGACTTTC.

A few counts support this clonotype. V and J are TRBV27 and TRBJ2-7; 8 nucleotides line up with TRBD1. Germline V gene data show CDR1 as MNHEY and CDR2 as SMNVEV (reference sequence). The CDR3 is 17 amino acids. V lost 4 bases, J lost 4 bases, and 15 bases stayed unmatched. CDR3 in amino acids: CASSSLRTGSGVYEQYF. The CDR3 DNA reads as TGTGCCAGCAGTTCCCTCCGGACAGGGTCGGGTGTGTACGAGCAGTACTTC.

V gene TRBV7-3 combines with J gene TRBJ2-7; perhaps TRBD2 as D (6 bases). Germline V lookup: CDR1 SGHTA, CDR2 FQGTGA. The CDR3 length is 15 residues. Trimming removed 5 bases from V and 3 bases from J, with 17 bases in between. CDR3 region: CASSPLREVLYEQYF. The CDR3 nucleotides read TGTGCCAGCAGCCCCCTGAGGGAGGTGCTCTACGAGCAGTACTTC.